Shown below are 2 T cell receptor beta chains from a single sample sequenced in a study of blood T cell repertoires in COVID-19. The protocol was immunoSEQ multiplex PCR, while the TCRdb copy is restricted to in-frame clones and leaves out a portion. The sample holds 45,000 to 60,000 clones, around 82% seen once. Sequencing used peripheral blood. The receptors stem from a woman of 80 years or more with acute or convalescent COVID-19.

The chain employs TRBV4-1 and TRBJ2-1, with 10 bases that match TRBD1. The trim removed 9 bases at V and 3 bases at J, leaving 5 bases unmatched. The germline gives CDR1 MGHRA, CDR2 YSYEKL. This CDR3 contains 14 residues. DNA for the CDR3: TGCGCCAGTTACCGGGACAGGGGCTACAATGAGCAGTTCTTC. It encodes CASYRDRGYNEQFF.

V and J are TRBV5-1 and TRBJ2-5, with 9 positions matching TRBD2. Germline CDR1 reads SGHRS; CDR2 reads YFSETQ. Trimming removed 0 bases from V and 5 bases from J; junction bases left unmatched: 5. CDR3 size: 15 residues. For the CDR3, the DNA is TGCGCCAGCAGCTTGGTAGCGGGAGTTGGTGAGACCCAGTACTTC. Translating gives CASSLVAGVGETQYF.